This is a list of T cell receptor beta chains from one sample in a study of OX40 agonist ivuxolimab in advanced cancers. Profiled with immunoSEQ multiplex PCR; TCRdb holds only in-frame clones, not every one. Of over 60,000 clones listed, around 90% are singletons. The material sequenced was CD4+ or CD8+ T cells sorted from blood, taken in a trial of the OX40 agonist ivuxolimab. These receptors were collected from an adult with an advanced solid tumor such as melanoma, head and neck, liver or kidney cancer. The CDR3 runs from the conserved cysteine through the conserved F or W. The D gene is left open where the match is weak. Size values are once, few and many counts, or a class for expanded clones, and some rows have none.

NA	TRBJ1-3	TRBV5-8	TRBD1	CASSSGQGADTIYF	TGTGCCAGCAGCTCCGGACAGGGAGCGGACACCATATATTTT
medium-sized	TRBJ1-2	TRBV9	TRBD1	CASSVGGTGGYGYTF	TGTGCCAGCAGCGTGGGAGGGACAGGCGGCTATGGCTACACCTTC
NA	TRBJ1-2	TRBV2	NA	CASGRSPPNYGYTF	TGTGCCAGCGGCAGGAGCCCTCCTAACTATGGCTACACCTTC
NA	TRBJ2-3	TRBV5-1	TRBD2	CASTHGAGGPGTDTQYF	TGCGCCAGCACCCACGGTGCGGGAGGGCCGGGAACAGATACGCAGTATTTT
once	TRBJ2-7	TRBV2	TRBD2	CASRPAGLAGISYEQYF	TGTGCCAGCAGGCCCGCAGGTTTAGCGGGAATTTCATACGAGCAGTACTTC
NA	TRBJ1-1	TRBV6-6	NA	CASSQIQGNTEAFF	TGTGCCAGCAGTCAGATTCAGGGAAACACTGAAGCTTTCTTT
NA	TRBJ2-5	TRBV25-1	NA	CASRGDLASQETQYF	TGTGCCAGCAGGGGGGACCTAGCGTCTCAAGAGACCCAGTACTTC
NA	TRBJ2-7	TRBV2	NA	CASTLTVSSYEQYF	TGTGCCAGCACCCTGACAGTAAGCTCCTACGAGCAGTACTTC
NA	TRBJ1-4	TRBV6-5	TRBD1	CASSWDRSSEKLFF	TGTGCCAGCAGCTGGGACAGATCTTCCGAAAAACTGTTTTTT
NA	TRBJ1-1	TRBV12-5	NA	CASGLGGSNTEAFF	TGTGCTAGTGGTTTGGGGGGATCGAACACTGAAGCTTTCTTT
NA	TRBJ1-2	TRBV7-2	NA	CASSLAQGTYGYTF	TGTGCCAGCAGCTTAGCGCAGGGAACCTATGGCTACACCTTC
NA	TRBJ2-7	TRBV6-5	NA	CASSYPRDDYEQYF	TGTGCCAGCAGTTACCCTCGGGATGACTACGAGCAGTACTTC
NA	TRBJ2-1	TRBV5-1	TRBD2	CASSLGLAAHNEQFF	TGCGCCAGCAGCTTGGGCCTAGCGGCACACAATGAGCAGTTCTTC
NA	TRBJ2-5	TRBV6-1	NA	CASSETKRETQYF	TGTGCCAGCAGTGAGACCAAAAGGGAGACCCAGTACTTC